One and the same sample provided the 16 T cell receptor beta chains below, sequenced in a study of blood T cell repertoires in COVID-19. Produced via immunoSEQ multiplex PCR; TCRdb's table is partial and in-frame only. The sample holds 300,000 or so clones, about 89% seen once. Sequencing used peripheral blood. These receptors were taken from a woman aged 50 to 60 who had recovered from COVID-19.

The chain joins TRBV6-5 to TRBJ2-6, with D tentatively TRBD1 (5 bases). V lost 8 bases and J 2 bases, leaving 10 bases between the germline ends. From germline, CDR1 is MNHEY and CDR2 SVGAGI. This CDR3 is 14 amino acids long. The CDR3 sequence is CASQEGAGANVLTF. In DNA, the CDR3 is TGTGCCAGCCAAGAAGGGGCTGGGGCCAACGTCCTGACTTTC.

A single count supports this clone. The genes are TRBV28 and TRBJ2-3, with D possibly matching TRBD1 (6 bases). Germline CDR1 MDHEN, CDR2 SYDVKM. CDR3 length: 13 amino acids. V was shortened by 4 bases and J by 8 bases, with 13 bases between the two germline ends. Here the CDR3 DNA reads TGTGCCAGCAGTTACGCTGTAGGGGGTACGCAGTATTTT. Translated, it gives CASSYAVGGTQYF.

The CDR3 protein is CASSQTGGKTYEQYF. CDR3 sequence (DNA): TGTGCCAGCAGCCAAACGGGGGGAAAGACCTACGAGCAGTACTTC. This rearrangement joins TRBV7-3 to TRBJ2-7, with 7 nucleotides matching TRBD2. The CDR3 extends over 15 amino acids. Germline CDR1 is SGHTA and CDR2 is FQGTGA. J was trimmed by 2 bases and V by 5 bases; bases with no gene match: 9.

V gene TRBV7-9 combines with J gene TRBJ2-1; possible D gene TRBD1, 5 bases. Looked up from germline, CDR1 is SEHNR and CDR2 is FQNEAQ (reference sequence). V lost 5 bases and J 8 bases, leaving 16 bases between the germline ends. This CDR3 is built from 14 residues. Written as DNA, the CDR3 is TGTGCCAGCAGCGAAAAGGGGATTCTCGATGAGCAGTTCTTC. It translates to CASSEKGILDEQFF.

This clone was recorded only once. The chain combines TRBV7-9 with TRBJ2-4; TRBD2 aligns across 7 bases. Per germline, CDR1 SEHNR and CDR2 FQNEAQ (reference sequence). J gave up 5 bases and V 10 bases, and 5 bases lay outside the gene matches. The CDR3 length is 12 residues. CDR3 sequence reads: CATGTIENIQYF. The CDR3 DNA reads as TGTGCCACCGGGACTATCGAAAACATTCAGTACTTC.

The gene calls are TRBV30 and TRBJ1-1, with 8 bases that match TRBD1. Losses at the gene ends were 7 bases for V and 5 bases for J; bases not matched to a gene: 3. Germline V CDR1 and CDR2: GTSNPN, SVGIG (reference sequence). This CDR3 has 11 amino acids. The CDR3 nucleotides are TGTGCCTTTACAGGGGGGACTGAAGCTTTCTTT. The encoded protein is CAFTGGTEAFF.

The chain carries TRBV19 and TRBJ1-1; 8 bases match TRBD1. V was pared by 5 bases and J by 4 bases, with 9 bases of the junction left unmatched. The CDR3 is 15 amino acids. Germline assignment: CDR1 LNHDA and CDR2 SQIVND (reference sequence). CDR3 sequence reads: CASSDQYRGGTEAFF. CDR3 in DNA: TGTGCCAGTAGTGACCAATACAGGGGGGGCACTGAAGCTTTCTTT.

This chain connects TRBV5-6 to TRBJ2-7; 10 bases are shared with TRBD2. Germline V lookup: CDR1 SGHDT, CDR2 YYEEEE. After removal of 1 base from V and 7 bases from J, the junction contained 17 bases not matched to a gene. The CDR3 extends over 18 amino acids. Here the CDR3 reads CASSLPRTSGRASWEQYF. The CDR3 coding sequence is TGTGCCAGCAGCTTGCCGCGAACGAGCGGGAGGGCCTCATGGGAGCAGTACTTC.

The genes are TRBV6-1 and TRBJ2-3; D unresolved. CDR3 length: 12 residues. V lost 2 bases to trimming and J lost 5 bases, with 5 bases between them. Looked up from germline, CDR1 is MNHNS and CDR2 is SASEGT. The CDR3 here is CASSESRDTQYF. CDR3 nucleotides: TGTGCCAGCAGTGAAAGTAGAGATACGCAGTATTTT.

The chain recombines TRBV12-3 or TRBV12-4 with TRBJ1-2; TRBD1 might be the D (5 bases). The CDR3 has 13 residues. V lost 6 bases to trimming and J lost 6 bases, with 14 bases between them. The DNA of the CDR3 is TGTGCCAGCAGAATTGGGGGGTTAGATGGCTACACCTTC. Amino acid sequence: CASRIGGLDGYTF.

The chain joins TRBV19 to TRBJ1-1; D not certain. With 5 bases removed from V and 1 base from J, the gap between germline ends came to 17 bases. Germline values: CDR1 LNHDA, CDR2 SQIVND (reference sequence). CDR3 size: 16 residues. In DNA form, the CDR3 reads TGTGCCAGTAGTTTCTGGAGCGCGGGAGAGAACACTGAAGCTTTCTTT. It yields the protein CASSFWSAGENTEAFF.

This chain connects TRBV9 to TRBJ1-2, with 7 bases that match TRBD1. This CDR3 spans 13 amino acids. V lost 5 bases and J lost 7; bases outside the gene matches: 8. Per germline, CDR1 SGDLS and CDR2 YYNGEE. CDR3 region: CASRDRESVGYTF. CDR3 DNA: TGTGCCAGCAGAGACAGGGAATCGGTTGGCTACACCTTC.

This CDR3 reads CASSPDSTTNEKLFF. The CDR3, as DNA: TGCGCCAGCAGCCCAGACAGTACAACTAATGAAAAACTGTTTTTT. The chain uses TRBV5-1 and TRBJ1-4; possible D gene TRBD1, 5 bases. This CDR3 has 15 residues. V was clipped by 4 bases and J by 0 bases, with 10 bases between them. Per germline, CDR1 SGHRS and CDR2 YFSETQ.

In this sample, this clone turned up once. The V and J genes are TRBV10-3 and TRBJ2-2; a weak D match, TRBD1 (6 bases). Germline values: CDR1 ENHRY, CDR2 SYGVKD. Trimming took 7 bases from V and 3 from J, leaving 12 bases between them. The CDR3 consists of 14 residues. The CDR3 region has the DNA TGTGCCATCAAAAGGGGGACGGACACCGGGGAGCTGTTTTTT. The encoded protein is CAIKRGTDTGELFF.

The chain couples TRBV27 to TRBJ2-2; 11 bases agree with TRBD1. Germline values: CDR1 MNHEY, CDR2 SMNVEV (reference sequence). The CDR3 is 16 residues long. The V gene end was trimmed by 5 bases and the J gene end by 4 bases; junction bases not matched to a gene: 6. The CDR3 reads CASSHKDRGPTGELFF. The CDR3 DNA reads as TGTGCCAGCAGTCACAAGGACAGGGGGCCCACCGGGGAGCTGTTTTTT.

This clone occurred once. The chain joins TRBV7-8 to TRBJ1-5; 8 bases fit TRBD1. CDR1 is SGHVS and CDR2 is FQNEAQ in the germline V gene. The V and J ends lost 6 bases and 2 bases, in that order; junction bases with no gene match: 6. This CDR3 contains 15 residues. CDR3 DNA: TGTGCCAGCAGACTAGACAGGGGACGCAATCAGCCCCAGCATTTT. Its protein is CASRLDRGRNQPQHF. Full variable domain (rest looked up from reference TRBV7-8 and TRBJ1-5): GAGVSQSPRYKVAKRGQDVALRCDPISGHVSLFWYQQALGQGPEFLTYFQNEAQLDKSGLPSDRFFAERPEGSVSTLKIQRTQQEDSAVYLCASRLDRGRNQPQHFGDGTRLSIL.